The 17 T cell receptor beta chains below come from one sample, sequenced in a study of STAT5B mutations in CD4+ large granular lymphocyte leukemia. Clones were sequenced by immunoSEQ multiplex PCR, and TCRdb holds only the in-frame ones, with some missing. The sample lists some 6,000 clones, 77% seen once, with approximately 61% in the top ten. What was sequenced was PBMCs. Receptors originate from a man older than 75 with CD4+ T-cell large granular lymphocyte leukemia.

This chain connects TRBV4-2 to TRBJ2-7, with D maybe TRBD2 (5 bases). Deletions cut 3 bases from V and 0 bases from J, with 15 bases between. CDR1 and CDR2 (germline): LGHNA, YNFKEQ. The CDR3 runs to 16 residues. CDR3 loop: CASSQEVRGSSYEQYF. The CDR3 DNA is TGTGCCAGCAGCCAGGAGGTACGGGGAAGCTCCTACGAGCAGTACTTC.

The V gene is TRBV9, the J gene TRBJ2-3, with TRBD2 identical over 9 bases. The trim removed 5 bases at V and 4 bases at J, leaving 5 bases unmatched. Per germline, CDR1 SGDLS and CDR2 YYNGEE. There are 14 residues in the CDR3. The CDR3 spells CASSPGTSPDTQYF. The DNA of the CDR3 is TGTGCCAGCAGTCCTGGGACTAGCCCAGATACGCAGTATTTT.

V is TRBV9 and J is TRBJ2-7; no clear D. The germline gives CDR1 SGDLS, CDR2 YYNGEE. This CDR3 is built from 14 residues. V gave up 4 bases and J gave up 2 bases, with 13 bases separating them. CDR3 loop: CASSLAGRAYEQYF. The CDR3 region has the DNA TGTGCCAGCAGCTTAGCTGGACGGGCCTACGAGCAGTACTTC.

For the CDR3, the DNA is TGTGCCAGCAGCGCAGGGGCGGGAGCTTTCTTT. Translation gives CASSAGAGAFF. This sequence joins TRBV9 and TRBJ1-1, with a tentative D call TRBD1 (6 bases). Trimming removed 3 bases at V and 10 bases at J, with 10 bases between. Germline CDR1 reads SGDLS; CDR2 reads YYNGEE. CDR3 size: 11 residues.

The rearrangement uses TRBV11-2 and TRBJ2-2; D ambiguous. V lost 1 base and J 4 bases, leaving 13 bases between the germline ends. From germline, CDR1 is SGHAT and CDR2 FQNNGV. The CDR3 covers 16 residues. In DNA form, the CDR3 reads TGTGCCAGCAGCTTAGCTCGGCCGCCGGTCACCGGGGAGCTGTTTTTT. Its translation is CASSLARPPVTGELFF.

This rearrangement joins TRBV11-2 to TRBJ2-5; TRBD2 might be the D (5 bases). The DNA end is more similar to TRBJ2-7, so the J call may be wrong. The CDR3 contains 15 residues. Germline-derived CDR1 and CDR2 are SGHAT and FQNNGV. CDR3 amino acids: CASSLVSSSSYEQYF. Written as DNA, the CDR3 is TGTGCCAGCAGCTTAGTATCTAGCTCTTCCTACGAGCAGTACTTC.

The chain employs TRBV5-1 and TRBJ1-5; the D gene is possibly TRBD1 (6 bases). Trimming left V 4 bases short and J 1 base short, with 12 bases between. Per germline, CDR1 SGHRS and CDR2 YFSETQ. The CDR3 has 15 residues. CDR3 DNA sequence: TGCGCCAGCAGCCTCGGGGGCCAGAGCAATCAGCCCCAGCATTTT. Translating it yields CASSLGGQSNQPQHF.

J is TRBJ2-7 and V is TRBV6-1, with 7 bases matching TRBD2. The CDR3 loop spans 17 amino acids. The germline CDR1 and CDR2 sequences are MNHNS and SASEGT. The V and J ends lost 0 bases and 3 bases, in that order; junction bases with no gene match: 11. This chain's CDR3 is CASSEAVGLDGRYEQYF. Here the CDR3 DNA reads TGTGCCAGCAGTGAAGCGGTCGGACTAGATGGCCGCTACGAGCAGTACTTC.

The chain employs TRBV19 and TRBJ1-1; D perhaps matches TRBD1 (5 bases). Germline V CDR1 and CDR2: LNHDA, SQIVND (reference sequence). The CDR3 contains 13 residues. Trimming left V 2 bases short and J 5 bases short, with 9 bases between. CDR3 amino acids: CASSIRGRTEAFF. In nucleotides, the CDR3 is TGTGCCAGTAGTATAAGGGGACGAACTGAAGCTTTCTTT.

The chain couples TRBV6-6 to TRBJ2-1; either TRBD1 or TRBD2 may supply D (5 bases each). The ends were cut back, 6 bases at V and 7 bases at J, with 13 bases in the middle. The V gene's germline CDR1 is MNHNY and CDR2 SVGAGI (reference sequence). This CDR3 contains 13 residues. CDR3 sequence (DNA): TGTGCCAGCAGGGGGGACGGAGTTAATGAGCAGTTCTTC. Translated, it gives CASRGDGVNEQFF.

The chain recombines TRBV9 with TRBJ2-2; tentatively, D is TRBD2 (6 bases). The V gene lost 2 bases and the J gene lost 0 bases, with 14 bases spanning the gap. The CDR3 loop spans 17 amino acids. The V gene's germline CDR1 is SGDLS and CDR2 YYNGEE. Here the CDR3 DNA reads TGTGCCAGCAGCGTTCCTGTGGGACTCCCGAACACCGGGGAGCTGTTTTTT. Its translation is CASSVPVGLPNTGELFF.

V usage is TRBV9 and J usage is TRBJ2-2; TRBD2 aligns across 10 bases. The junction had 18 bases not matched to a gene; V was cut back by 4 bases and J by 6 bases. CDR1 SGDLS and CDR2 YYNGEE come from the germline V gene. The CDR3 contains 19 residues. The CDR3 bases are TGTGCCAGCAGCCCCACTGGGCTAGCGGGAGAATCTAATTCCGGGGAGCTGTTTTTT. Its translation: CASSPTGLAGESNSGELFF.

The rearrangement joins TRBV9 to TRBJ1-5; D gene unclear. Germline loops: CDR1 SGDLS, CDR2 YYNGEE. The CDR3 is 13 amino acids. Trimming shortened V by 0 bases and J by 5 bases, and 6 bases separated the two germline ends. The CDR3: CASSVDIHQPQHF. For the CDR3, the DNA is TGTGCCAGCAGCGTAGACATCCATCAGCCCCAGCATTTT. Full variable domain (rest looked up from reference TRBV9 and TRBJ1-5): DSGVTQTPKHLITATGQRVTLRCSPRSGDLSVYWYQQSLDQGLQFLIQYYNGEERAKGNILERFSAQQFPDLHSELNLSSLELGDSALYFCASSVDIHQPQHFGDGTRLSIL.

The chain couples TRBV9 to TRBJ2-2; D remains unclear. Germline V gene lookup returns CDR1 SGDLS and CDR2 YYNGEE. Trimming left V 0 bases short and J 5 bases short, with 2 bases between. The CDR3 runs to 12 residues. In nucleotides, the CDR3 is TGTGCCAGCAGCGTAGTAACCGGGGAGCTGTTTTTT. Its protein is CASSVVTGELFF.

The sample holds one count of this clone. The chain recombines TRBV7-9 with TRBJ2-7, with 11 positions matching TRBD2. CDR3 length equals 18 residues. The germline V gene encodes CDR1 SEHNR and CDR2 FQNEAQ (reference sequence). Losses at the gene ends were 3 bases for V and 0 bases for J; bases not matched to a gene: 10. CDR3 in DNA: TGTGCCAGCAGCTTTGGGCCCTTAGCGGGAGGGAGCTCCTACGAGCAGTACTTC. It codes for CASSFGPLAGGSSYEQYF. Together with reference TRBV7-9 and TRBJ2-7, the CDR3 gives the full variable domain: DTGVSQNPRHKITKRGQNVTFRCDPISEHNRLYWYRQTLGQGPEFLTYFQNEAQLEKSRLLSDRFSAERPKGSFSTLEIQRTEQGDSAMYLCASSFGPLAGGSSYEQYFGPGTRLTVT.

The V call is TRBV4-3, the J call TRBJ1-1; D may be TRBD1 (5 bases). Germline lookup yields CDR1 LGHNA and CDR2 YSLEER. The CDR3 spans 15 residues. Trimming cost V 5 bases and J 6 bases, with 19 bases left between them. CDR3 bases: TGCGCCAGCAGCTCCCCAGGAGCCCTGGGGGCTGAAGCTTTCTTT. Translating gives CASSSPGALGAEAFF.

This clone turned up a few times. The J gene is TRBJ2-4, the V gene TRBV19; D gene uncertain. CDR1 and CDR2 from the germline V gene are LNHDA and SQIVND (reference sequence). V lost 7 bases to trimming and J lost 2 bases, with 12 bases between them. The CDR3 totals 14 residues. This CDR3 is CASTLGYSKNIQYF. The CDR3 DNA sequence: TGTGCCAGTACCCTCGGGTACTCCAAAAACATTCAGTACTTC. Full variable domain (remainder filled in from reference TRBV19 and TRBJ2-4): DGGITQSPKYLFRKEGQNVTLSCEQNLNHDAMYWYRQDPGQGLRLIYYSQIVNDFQKGDIAEGYSVSREKKESFPLTVTSAQKNPTAFYLCASTLGYSKNIQYFGAGTRLSVL.